This T cell receptor (beta chain) is from a study of tumor and adjacent non-tumor tissue in lung cancer. This clonotype was detected many times. Three rounds of nested PCR, following a modified ARM-PCR protocol, produced the TCRbeta library. TCRdb ran MiXCR on the multiplex PCR reads and lists one entry per CDR3 protein. Of under 95,000 distinct CDR3 sequences in the sample, around 57% were seen once. In germline, CDR1 is MDHEN, CDR2 SYDVKM. Trimming cost V 10 bases and J 1 base; bases outside gene matches: 7. The CDR3 consists of 14 residues. This sample's RNA came from whole unsorted tissue. The chain has TRBV28 and TRBJ2-7; 10 positions agree with TRBD1. The sequence was collected from a man between 70 and 80 years old with non-small cell lung cancer. The sequenced sample consisted of lung tumor tissue. CDR3 region: CATRGTGVSYEQYF. The CDR3 DNA reads as TGTGCCACCAGAGGGACAGGGGTATCCTACGAGCAGTACTTC. Drawing the rest from reference TRBV28 and TRBJ2-7, the complete variable domain is DVKVTQSSRYLVKRTGEKVFLECVQDMDHENMFWYRQDPGLGLRLIYFSYDVKMKEKGDIPEGYSVSREKKERFSLILESASTNQTSMYLCATRGTGVSYEQYFGPGTRLTVT.